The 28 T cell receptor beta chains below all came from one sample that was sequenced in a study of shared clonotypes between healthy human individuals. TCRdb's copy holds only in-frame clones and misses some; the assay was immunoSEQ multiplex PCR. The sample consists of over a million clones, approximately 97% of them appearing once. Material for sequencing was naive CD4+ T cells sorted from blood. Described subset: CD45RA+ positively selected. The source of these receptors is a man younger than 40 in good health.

The CDR3 loop is CASSLGAGEQFF. The CDR3 DNA sequence: TGTGCCAGCAGCTTAGGTGCAGGTGAGCAGTTCTTC. The V call is TRBV7-9, the J call TRBJ2-1; D remains ambiguous. V lost 1 base and J lost 9, with 7 bases in between. There are 12 residues in the CDR3. Germline V gene lookup returns CDR1 SEHNR and CDR2 FQNEAQ (reference sequence).

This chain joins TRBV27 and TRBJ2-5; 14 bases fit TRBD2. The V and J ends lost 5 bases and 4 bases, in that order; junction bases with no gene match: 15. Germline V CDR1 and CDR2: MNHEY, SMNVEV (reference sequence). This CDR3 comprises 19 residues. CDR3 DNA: TGTGCCAGCAGTCCCGGTCGGGGACTAGCGGGAGTCTTCTCAGAGACCCAGTACTTC. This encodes CASSPGRGLAGVFSETQYF.

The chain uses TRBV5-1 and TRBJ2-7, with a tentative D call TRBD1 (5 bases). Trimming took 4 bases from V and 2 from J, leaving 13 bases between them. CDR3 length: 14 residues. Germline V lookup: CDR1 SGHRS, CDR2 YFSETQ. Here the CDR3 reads CASSPSLQAYEQYF. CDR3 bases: TGCGCCAGCAGCCCCTCCCTACAGGCCTACGAGCAGTACTTC.

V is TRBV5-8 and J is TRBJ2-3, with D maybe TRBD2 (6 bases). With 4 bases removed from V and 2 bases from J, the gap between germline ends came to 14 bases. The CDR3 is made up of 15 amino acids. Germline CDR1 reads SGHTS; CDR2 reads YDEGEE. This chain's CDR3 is CASSLGGGTTDTQYF. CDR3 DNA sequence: TGTGCCAGCAGCCTGGGTGGCGGGACCACAGATACGCAGTATTTT.

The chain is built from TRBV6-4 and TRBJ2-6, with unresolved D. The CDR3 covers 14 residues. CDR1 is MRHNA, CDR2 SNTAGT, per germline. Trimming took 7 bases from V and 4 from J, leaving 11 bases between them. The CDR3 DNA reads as TGTGCCAGCAACGCGCTTACCGGGGCCAACGTCCTGACTTTC. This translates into CASNALTGANVLTF.

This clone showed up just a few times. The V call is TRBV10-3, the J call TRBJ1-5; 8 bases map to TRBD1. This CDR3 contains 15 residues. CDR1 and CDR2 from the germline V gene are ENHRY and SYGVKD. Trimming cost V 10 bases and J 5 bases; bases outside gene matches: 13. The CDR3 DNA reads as TGTGCCACCAGCCTGACAGGGGAAAGGGATCAGCCCCAGCATTTT. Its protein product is CATSLTGERDQPQHF.

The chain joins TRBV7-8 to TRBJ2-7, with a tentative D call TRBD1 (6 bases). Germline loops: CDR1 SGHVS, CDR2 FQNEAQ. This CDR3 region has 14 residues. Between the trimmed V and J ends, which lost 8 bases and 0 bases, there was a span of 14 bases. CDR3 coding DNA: TGTGCCAGCTTAAATGACAGGTTCTCCTACGAGCAGTACTTC. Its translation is CASLNDRFSYEQYF.

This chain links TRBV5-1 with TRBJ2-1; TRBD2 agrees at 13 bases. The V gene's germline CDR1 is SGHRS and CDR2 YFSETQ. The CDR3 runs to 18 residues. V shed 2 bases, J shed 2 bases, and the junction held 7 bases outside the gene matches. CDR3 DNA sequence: TGCGCCAGCAGCTTACCGGGACTAGCGGGGAACCCCTACAATGAGCAGTTCTTC. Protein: CASSLPGLAGNPYNEQFF.

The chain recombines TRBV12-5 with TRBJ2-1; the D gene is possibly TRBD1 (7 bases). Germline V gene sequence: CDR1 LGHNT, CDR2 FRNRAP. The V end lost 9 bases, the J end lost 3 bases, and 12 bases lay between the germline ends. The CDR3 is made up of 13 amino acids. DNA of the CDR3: TGTGCTAGCCAGGGGGGCGGCTACAATGAGCAGTTCTTC. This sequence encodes CASQGGGYNEQFF.

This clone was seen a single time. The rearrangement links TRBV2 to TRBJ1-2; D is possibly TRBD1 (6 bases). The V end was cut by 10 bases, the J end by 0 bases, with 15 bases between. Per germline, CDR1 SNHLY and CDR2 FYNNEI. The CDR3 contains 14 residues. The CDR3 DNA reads TGTGCCAACAAGAAACAGGGATCTAACTATGGCTACACCTTC. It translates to CANKKQGSNYGYTF.

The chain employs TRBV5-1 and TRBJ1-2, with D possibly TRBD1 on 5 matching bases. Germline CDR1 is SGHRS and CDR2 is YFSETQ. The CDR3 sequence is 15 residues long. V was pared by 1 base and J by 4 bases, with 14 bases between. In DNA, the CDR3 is TGCGCCAGCAGCTTGCGCGGGGACCTCGGCTATGGCTACACCTTC. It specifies CASSLRGDLGYGYTF. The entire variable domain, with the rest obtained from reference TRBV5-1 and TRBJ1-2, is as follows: KAGVTQTPRYLIKTRGQQVTLSCSPISGHRSVSWYQQTPGQGLQFLFEYFSETQRNKGNFPGRFSGRQFSNSRSEMNVSTLELGDSALYLCASSLRGDLGYGYTFGSGTRLTVV.

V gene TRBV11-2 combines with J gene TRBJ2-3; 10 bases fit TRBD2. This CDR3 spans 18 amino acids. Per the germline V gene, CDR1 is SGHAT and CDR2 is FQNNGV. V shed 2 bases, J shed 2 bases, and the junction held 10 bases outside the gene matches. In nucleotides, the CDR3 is TGTGCCAGCAGCTTACCCCTAACAGCGGGAGGGCCCACAGATACGCAGTATTTT. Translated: CASSLPLTAGGPTDTQYF.

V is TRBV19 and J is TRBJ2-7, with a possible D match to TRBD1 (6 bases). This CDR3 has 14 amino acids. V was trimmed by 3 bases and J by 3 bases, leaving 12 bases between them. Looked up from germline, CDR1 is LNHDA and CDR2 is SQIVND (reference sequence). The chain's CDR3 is CASSIGGQFYEQYF. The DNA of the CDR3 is TGTGCCAGTAGTATTGGAGGACAGTTCTACGAGCAGTACTTC. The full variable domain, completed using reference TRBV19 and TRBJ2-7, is DGGITQSPKYLFRKEGQNVTLSCEQNLNHDAMYWYRQDPGQGLRLIYYSQIVNDFQKGDIAEGYSVSREKKESFPLTVTSAQKNPTAFYLCASSIGGQFYEQYFGPGTRLTVT.

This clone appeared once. The CDR3 nucleotides read TGTGCCTTGGGGGTACCTAATGAAAAACTGTTTTTT. Translated, it gives CALGVPNEKLFF. V and J are TRBV30 and TRBJ1-4, with a possible D match to TRBD1 (5 bases). From germline, CDR1 is GTSNPN and CDR2 SVGIG (reference sequence). Trimming shortened V by 7 bases and J by 3 bases, and 9 bases separated the two germline ends. The CDR3 is 12 amino acids.

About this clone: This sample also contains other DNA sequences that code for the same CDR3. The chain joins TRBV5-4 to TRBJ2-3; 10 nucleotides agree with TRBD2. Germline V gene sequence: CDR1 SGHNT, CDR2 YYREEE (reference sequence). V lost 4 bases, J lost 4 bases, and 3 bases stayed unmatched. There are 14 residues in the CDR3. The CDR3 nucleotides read TGTGCCAGCAGCCAAACTAGCGGGGCAGATACGCAGTATTTT. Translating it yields CASSQTSGADTQYF.

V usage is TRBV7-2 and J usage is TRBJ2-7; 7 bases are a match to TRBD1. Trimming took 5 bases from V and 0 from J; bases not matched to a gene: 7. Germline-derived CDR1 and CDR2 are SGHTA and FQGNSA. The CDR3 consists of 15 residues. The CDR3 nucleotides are TGTGCCAGCAGCCCAACAGGGGCGTCCTCCTACGAGCAGTACTTC. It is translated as CASSPTGASSYEQYF.

The CDR3 protein is CASSLASGYNEQFF. The CDR3 bases are TGTGCCAGCAGCTTAGCTAGCGGGTACAATGAGCAGTTCTTC. The chain uses TRBV11-3 and TRBJ2-1, with TRBD2 matching over 8 bases. CDR3 length: 14 residues. Germline V gene lookup returns CDR1 SGHNT and CDR2 YENEEA. Unmatched junction bases numbered 0, after V lost 1 base and J lost 4 bases.

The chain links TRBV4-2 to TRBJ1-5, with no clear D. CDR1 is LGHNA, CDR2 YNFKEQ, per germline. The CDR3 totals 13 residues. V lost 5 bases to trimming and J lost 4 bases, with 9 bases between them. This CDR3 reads CASSLAANQPQHF. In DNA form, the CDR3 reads TGTGCCAGCAGCTTGGCGGCGAATCAGCCCCAGCATTTT.

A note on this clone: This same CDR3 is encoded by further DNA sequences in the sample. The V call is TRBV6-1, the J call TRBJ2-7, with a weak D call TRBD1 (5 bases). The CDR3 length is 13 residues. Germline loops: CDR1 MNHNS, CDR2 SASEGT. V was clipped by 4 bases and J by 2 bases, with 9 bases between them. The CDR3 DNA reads TGTGCCAGCAGTGCACAGGCTGCCTACGAGCAGTACTTC. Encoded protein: CASSAQAAYEQYF.

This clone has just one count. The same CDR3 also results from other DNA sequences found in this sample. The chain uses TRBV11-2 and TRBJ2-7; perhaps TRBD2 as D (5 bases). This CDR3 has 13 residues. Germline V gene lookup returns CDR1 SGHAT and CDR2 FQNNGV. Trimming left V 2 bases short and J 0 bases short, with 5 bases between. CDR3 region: CASSLSGSYEQYF. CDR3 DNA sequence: TGTGCCAGCAGCTTAAGCGGCTCCTACGAGCAGTACTTC.

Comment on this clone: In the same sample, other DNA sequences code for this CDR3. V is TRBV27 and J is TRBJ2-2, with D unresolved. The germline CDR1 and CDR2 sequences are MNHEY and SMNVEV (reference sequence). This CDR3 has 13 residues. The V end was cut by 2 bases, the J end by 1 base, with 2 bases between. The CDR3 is CASSLKNTGELFF. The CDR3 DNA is TGTGCCAGCAGTTTAAAGAACACCGGGGAGCTGTTTTTT.

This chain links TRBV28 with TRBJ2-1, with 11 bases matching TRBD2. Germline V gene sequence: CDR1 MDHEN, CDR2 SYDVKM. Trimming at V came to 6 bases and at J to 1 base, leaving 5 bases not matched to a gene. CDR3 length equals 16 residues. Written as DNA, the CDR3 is TGTGCCAGCAGACGGACTAGCGGGCTATCCTACAATGAGCAGTTCTTC. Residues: CASRRTSGLSYNEQFF.

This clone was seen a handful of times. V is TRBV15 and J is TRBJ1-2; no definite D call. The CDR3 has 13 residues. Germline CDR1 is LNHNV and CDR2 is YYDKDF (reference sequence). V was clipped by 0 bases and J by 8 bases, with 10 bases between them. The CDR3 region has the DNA TGTGCCACCAGCAGAGATGGAGGGCAAGGCTACACCTTC. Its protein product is CATSRDGGQGYTF. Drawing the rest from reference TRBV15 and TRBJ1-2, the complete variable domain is DAMVIQNPRYQVTQFGKPVTLSCSQTLNHNVMYWYQQKSSQAPKLLFHYYDKDFNNEADTPDNFQSRRPNTSFCFLDIRSPGLGDTAMYLCATSRDGGQGYTFGSGTRLTVV.

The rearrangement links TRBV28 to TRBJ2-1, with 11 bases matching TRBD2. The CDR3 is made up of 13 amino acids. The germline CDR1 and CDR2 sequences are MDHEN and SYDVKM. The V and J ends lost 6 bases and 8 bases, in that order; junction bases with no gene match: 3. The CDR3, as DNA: TGTGCCAGCAGAACTAGCGGGAGTCATGAGCAGTTCTTC. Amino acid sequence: CASRTSGSHEQFF.

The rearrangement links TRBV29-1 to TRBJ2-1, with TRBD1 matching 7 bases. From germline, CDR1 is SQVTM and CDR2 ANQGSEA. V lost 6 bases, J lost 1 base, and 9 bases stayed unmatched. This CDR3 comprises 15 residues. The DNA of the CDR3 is TGCAGCGTGTATTTAGGGGACAGTTCCTACAATGAGCAGTTCTTC. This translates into CSVYLGDSSYNEQFF.

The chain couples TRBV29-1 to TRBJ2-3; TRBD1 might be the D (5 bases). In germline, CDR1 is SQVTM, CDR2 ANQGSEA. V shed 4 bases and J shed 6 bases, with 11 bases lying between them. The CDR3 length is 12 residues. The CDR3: CSVVWGGDTQYF. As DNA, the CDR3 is TGCAGCGTTGTGTGGGGCGGCGATACGCAGTATTTT.

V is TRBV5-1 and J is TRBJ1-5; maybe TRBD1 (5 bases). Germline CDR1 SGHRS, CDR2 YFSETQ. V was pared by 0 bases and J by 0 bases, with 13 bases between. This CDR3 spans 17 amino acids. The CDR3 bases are TGCGCCAGCAGCTTGGGGCTCGCGGGGGGTAGCAATCAGCCCCAGCATTTT. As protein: CASSLGLAGGSNQPQHF.

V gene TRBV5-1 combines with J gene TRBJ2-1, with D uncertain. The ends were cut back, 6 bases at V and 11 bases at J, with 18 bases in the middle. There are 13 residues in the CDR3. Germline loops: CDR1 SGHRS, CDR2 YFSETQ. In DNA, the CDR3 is TGCGCCAGCAAACTCCCTGCGTCCCGGAAGCAGTTCTTC. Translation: CASKLPASRKQFF.